This TCR beta chain was recorded in a study of shared clonotypes between healthy human individuals. Study background: Three plates each covered CD4 naive and memory; CD8 naive two, CD8 memory one. Study-level points and caveats: In a few donors, roughly 5.2% of naive CD4 clonotypes appeared in common.

Naivety among CD8 cells was defined by CD45RO negativity and positive CCR7 selection, thereby excluding terminally differentiated effector memory CD45RA+ cells. All of the donors resided in Nashville, Tennessee, and each was a Caucasian adult. Comments on this clone: Antigen specificity is unknown.

Genomic DNA (from each subset) was split evenly across several immunoSEQ plates. The repertoire was sequenced with immunoSEQ multiplex PCR; TCRdb's copy has only in-frame clones and lacks some. The sample consists of hundreds of thousands of clones, around 92% of them appearing once. CDR1 and CDR2 from the germline V gene are LNHNV and YYDKDF (reference sequence). CDR3 length equals 16 residues. V was clipped by 5 bases and J by 3 bases, with 19 bases between them. The origin of this receptor is a man aged 25-40 years in good health. This sequence joins TRBV15 and TRBJ2-5, with TRBD1 as a possible D gene (6 bases). Sequenced material: naive CD8+ T cells sorted from blood. The chain's CDR3 is CATSRLLGAREETQYF. CDR3 nucleotides: TGTGCCACCAGCCGACTTCTGGGGGCTCGGGAAGAGACCCAGTACTTC.